The rows below give T cell receptor beta chains drawn from one sample of a study of blood T cell repertoires in COVID-19. Method: immunoSEQ multiplex PCR; TCRdb's copy keeps in-frame clones and lacks some. The sample includes over 250,000 clones, roughly 90% of them seen just once. The specimen sequenced was peripheral blood. These TCRs come from a woman aged 65 to 85 with COVID-19, enrolled during active disease. Both conserved end residues are trimmed from each CDR3. The order of the fields is V gene, J gene, CDR3 protein.

TRBV27,TRBJ1-1,ATRAGMNTEAF
TRBV6-5,TRBJ1-5,ASSYLVGIQPQH
TRBV19,TRBJ1-5,ASSPAGESNQPQH
TRBV13,TRBJ1-2,ASSLEAGPSYGYT
TRBV7-9,TRBJ2-7,ASSLGRDIYEQY
TRBV4-1,TRBJ1-1,ASSQDLGGRVGTEAF
TRBV9,TRBJ2-3,ASASGQKKY
TRBV4-1,TRBJ2-1,ASSQDVGRGYEQF
TRBV10-1,TRBJ1-1,ASNSGVGTEAF
TRBV13,TRBJ2-7,ASSFQGRGLEQY
TRBV5-1,TRBJ1-5,ASSPQGGEQPQH
TRBV7-9,TRBJ1-3,ASPPRGPDNSGNTIY
TRBV12-3/TRBV12-4,TRBJ1-2,ASSADRRYGYT
TRBV5-4,TRBJ1-2,ASRTTGQGGYT
TRBV15,TRBJ2-7,ATSRVAGTGDLEQY
TRBV25-1,TRBJ1-1,ASSRRTGYEAF
TRBV30,TRBJ2-5,AWSTGLKQETQY
TRBV29-1,TRBJ1-6,SAGQGDSPLH
TRBV24-1,TRBJ1-1,ATSDSDSYEAF
TRBV3-1/TRBV3-2,TRBJ2-7,ASSQGDDRVSYEQY
TRBV11-1,TRBJ1-1,ASSFTGGVTEAF
TRBV4-3,TRBJ2-7,ASSQESGYEQY
TRBV10-3,TRBJ2-5,AISEGTGQETQY
TRBV6-2/TRBV6-3,TRBJ2-7,ASSYSPNYEQY
TRBV4-1,TRBJ2-7,ASSQGWRGMTYEQY
TRBV7-6,TRBJ1-4,ASSLDRSGRLF
TRBV2,TRBJ1-5,ASRGTSNQPQH
TRBV18,TRBJ1-2,ASSSDSSYNYGYT
TRBV28,TRBJ1-3,ASSSPGQPSGNTIY
TRBV5-6,TRBJ1-2,ASSLGQGAGGYT
TRBV18,TRBJ2-2,ASSPAGSTGELF
TRBV2,TRBJ2-4,ASRTRGQGASTAKNIQY
TRBV30,TRBJ1-3,AWSVPRQGARNTIY
TRBV11-3,TRBJ2-5,ASSLGGDQETQY
TRBV5-1,TRBJ2-1,ASSSNGGPYNEQF
TRBV7-2,TRBJ2-1,ASSQTSGGLIEQF
TRBV15,TRBJ1-1,ATSRARDINTEAF
TRBV4-1,TRBJ2-7,ASRILAGSSYEQY
TRBV6-5,TRBJ1-1,ASTQWDSLAF
TRBV9,TRBJ2-3,ASSVGGGGLY